The rows below give T cell receptor beta chains drawn from one sample of a study of blood T cell repertoires in COVID-19. Method: immunoSEQ multiplex PCR; TCRdb's copy keeps in-frame clones and lacks some. The sample includes about 110,000 clones, approximately 88% of them seen just once. The sequencing sample was made of peripheral blood. The receptors shown here come from a human donor in a cohort sampled during active COVID-19. The CDR3 runs from the conserved cysteine through the conserved F or W. A D gene is named only where the DNA matches it firmly. Not every row has a clone size; where given, it reads once, few, many or a size class.

d_call clone_size j_call v_call cdr3_aa cdr3_nt
TRBD2 once TRBJ2-7 TRBV6-6 CASEREGEQYF TGTGCCAGTGAGCGGGAGGGCGAGCAGTACTTC
. . TRBJ2-3 TRBV3-1/TRBV3-2 CASSQDPGGTYTDTQYF TGTGCCAGCAGCCAAGATCCAGGCGGGACGTACACAGATACGCAGTATTTT
. . TRBJ2-5 TRBV18 CASSPGEYQETQYF TGTGCCAGCTCACCGGGAGAGTACCAAGAGACCCAGTACTTC
TRBD2 few TRBJ2-7 TRBV19 CASSPGVGTSGTYEQYF TGTGCCAGTAGTCCCGGGGTCGGGACTAGCGGCACCTACGAGCAGTACTTC
TRBD1 . TRBJ2-7 TRBV6-5 CASRDRQGGTYEQYF TGTGCCAGCAGAGATAGACAGGGGGGAACCTACGAGCAGTACTTC
. . TRBJ2-3 TRBV18 CASSPSSVDTDTQYF TGTGCCAGCTCACCATCTAGCGTGGACACAGATACGCAGTATTTT
. . TRBJ1-2 TRBV9 CASSVLPGKGGGYTF TGTGCCAGCAGCGTCCTTCCAGGGAAAGGTGGTGGCTACACCTTC
TRBD2 . TRBJ2-7 TRBV30 CAWSTSGNEQYF TGTGCCTGGAGTACTAGCGGGAACGAGCAGTACTTC
TRBD1 . TRBJ2-2 TRBV2 CASRGQGSTGELFF TGTGCCAGCAGGGGACAGGGGAGCACCGGGGAGCTGTTTTTT
TRBD1 . TRBJ2-1 TRBV3-1/TRBV3-2 CASSQDKDGQGFYNEQFF TGTGCCAGCAGCCAAGATAAAGATGGACAGGGATTTTACAATGAGCAGTTCTTC
. . TRBJ2-2 TRBV19 CASSIGQGNTGELFF TGTGCCAGTAGTATCGGGCAGGGAAACACCGGGGAGCTGTTTTTT
. . TRBJ1-2 TRBV10-3 CAISGGQDFYGYTF TGTGCCATCAGTGGGGGACAAGACTTCTATGGCTACACCTTC
TRBD1 . TRBJ1-2 TRBV5-1 CASSLAWGTGSGYTF TGCGCCAGCAGCTTGGCCTGGGGGACAGGGTCTGGCTACACCTTC
. . TRBJ1-5 TRBV30 CAWSGGGNQPQHF TGTGCCTGGAGTGGGGGCGGCAATCAGCCCCAGCATTTT
. . TRBJ2-2 TRBV4-2 CASSDAGAGELFF TGTGCCAGCAGCGACGCGGGCGCCGGGGAGCTGTTTTTT
TRBD1 . TRBJ1-4 TRBV7-9 CASSLGQGYEKLFF TGTGCCAGCAGCTTGGGACAGGGATATGAAAAACTGTTTTTT
TRBD2 . TRBJ2-1 TRBV19 CASSIAGGPNEQFF TGTGCCAGTAGTATAGCGGGAGGGCCCAATGAGCAGTTCTTC
TRBD1 few TRBJ2-7 TRBV7-9 CASSLRGQGSNEQYF TGTGCCAGCAGCCTCCGGGGACAGGGGTCCAACGAGCAGTACTTC
TRBD2 . TRBJ2-3 TRBV5-4 CASSLRSGSTDTQYF TGTGCCAGCAGCTTGAGGAGCGGGAGTACAGATACGCAGTATTTT
TRBD1 . TRBJ1-6 TRBV7-9 CASSSGQANSPLHF TGTGCCAGCAGCTCGGGACAGGCGAATTCACCCCTCCACTTT
. . TRBJ1-1 TRBV3-1/TRBV3-2 CASSPPGGAYTEAFF TGTGCCAGCAGCCCACCCGGAGGGGCGTACACTGAAGCTTTCTTT
. . TRBJ2-2 TRBV2 CASRGVTAAGELFF TGTGCCAGCAGGGGCGTCACCGCCGCCGGGGAGCTGTTTTTT
TRBD2 . TRBJ2-1 TRBV4-1 CASSQVLSGGAYEQFF TGCGCCAGCAGCCAAGTATTGAGCGGGGGGGCCTATGAGCAGTTCTTC
. . TRBJ1-6 TRBV18 CASSSDGSSYNSPLHF TGTGCCAGCTCATCGGACGGGAGCTCCTATAATTCACCCCTCCACTTT
. . TRBJ2-5 TRBV7-8 CASSLDGQPRETQYF TGTGCCAGCAGCTTAGACGGACAGCCGAGAGAGACCCAGTACTTC
. once TRBJ1-2 TRBV29-1 CSGFDRYGYTF TGCAGCGGTTTCGACAGGTATGGCTACACCTTC
TRBD2 . TRBJ2-2 TRBV4-2 CASSQDSSGRINTGELFF TGTGCCAGCAGCCAGGACTCTAGCGGGAGGATAAACACCGGGGAGCTGTTTTTT
TRBD1 . TRBJ2-7 TRBV6-7 CASSYIYPGQGAYEQYF TGTGCCAGCAGTTACATTTACCCCGGACAGGGGGCCTACGAGCAGTACTTC
TRBD2 . TRBJ2-1 TRBV18 CASSPPTGLTYNEQFF TGTGCCAGCTCACCCCCCACGGGACTAACATACAATGAGCAGTTCTTC
TRBD2 . TRBJ2-1 TRBV10-2 CATGTSANHEQFF TGCGCCACCGGGACTAGCGCCAATCATGAGCAGTTCTTC
. . TRBJ2-5 TRBV2 CASSSQGEETQYF TGTGCCAGCAGCTCACAGGGTGAAGAGACCCAGTACTTC
. . TRBJ1-1 TRBV24-1 CATSDVDTEAFF TGTGCCACCAGTGATGTAGATACTGAAGCTTTCTTT
TRBD1 . TRBJ1-2 TRBV5-1 CASSTNPGQGDGYTF TGCGCCAGCAGCACGAACCCGGGACAGGGGGATGGCTACACCTTC
. many TRBJ1-5 TRBV9 CASSVSGSPNQPQHF TGTGCCAGCAGCGTATCCGGGTCCCCAAATCAGCCCCAGCATTTT
. . TRBJ2-5 TRBV7-3 CASSLQWQETQYF TGTGCCAGCAGCTTACAGTGGCAAGAGACCCAGTACTTC
TRBD1 . TRBJ1-2 TRBV12-3/TRBV12-4 CASSTGENYGYTF TGTGCCAGCAGTACAGGGGAAAACTATGGCTACACCTTC
TRBD1 once TRBJ2-7 TRBV19 CASSAPGGVEQYF TGTGCCAGTAGTGCCCCAGGGGGCGTCGAGCAGTACTTC
TRBD1 . TRBJ1-1 TRBV19 CASSGQGATMNTEAFF TGTGCCAGTAGCGGCCAGGGGGCAACCATGAACACTGAAGCTTTCTTT
. . TRBJ2-3 TRBV29-1 CSVSQPATAPIDTQYF TGCAGCGTCTCCCAACCGGCGACAGCTCCAATAGATACGCAGTATTTT
. . TRBJ1-1 TRBV18 CASSPRAQTNTEAFF TGTGCCAGCTCACCACGTGCCCAGACTAACACTGAAGCTTTCTTT
. . TRBJ2-2 TRBV3-1/TRBV3-2 CASSQEQGTGLNTGELFF TGTGCCAGCAGCCAAGAGCAGGGGACCGGATTGAACACCGGGGAGCTGTTTTTT
. . TRBJ1-6 TRBV19 CASSPYASYNSPLHF TGTGCCAGTAGTCCATACGCGTCCTATAATTCACCCCTCCACTTT
. . TRBJ2-3 TRBV7-8 CASRPFRSTDTQYF TGTGCCAGCAGACCATTTCGGAGCACAGATACGCAGTATTTT